The clone carrying this TCR beta chain appeared a single time. Its specificity is unknown. With V trimmed by 4 bases and J by 5 bases, 3 bases remained unmatched. CDR1 LNHNV and CDR2 YYDKDF come from the germline V gene (reference sequence). There are 15 residues in the CDR3. TCRdb's copy holds only in-frame clones and misses some; the assay was immunoSEQ multiplex PCR. The sample has about 120,000 clones, 80% to 90% seen once. The entry originates in a study of T cell responses to AZD1222 COVID-19 vaccine. Study-level points and caveats: Only a handful of AZD1222 recipients, roughly 6 in all, had baseline seropositivity.

The sequencing here drew on peripheral blood, taken on day 0 of AZD1222 vaccination. This receptor was identified in an adult in good health. V is TRBV15 and J is TRBJ2-1; TRBD2 matches at 12 bases. CDR3 nucleotide sequence: TGTGCCACCAGCATCGGACTAGCGGGAAACAATGAGCAGTTCTTC. Its protein is CATSIGLAGNNEQFF.